The clone carrying this T cell receptor (beta chain) was observed once. The antigen is not known. The source of the sample is a study of early T cells in non-severe SARS-CoV-2 infection. Turning to the study itself: The sequenced material was bulk RNA from unsorted whole blood, and its chains were unpaired. Findings and limits, study-wide: Private and CD4 specificities were missed by VDJdb matching, skewed to anti-spike CD8.

TCRdb ran MiXCR on the 5' RACE reads and lists one entry per CDR3 protein. The sample lists 85,000 to 95,000 distinct CDR3 sequences, under 15% occurring once. Germline V lookup: CDR1 SGDLS, CDR2 YYNGEE. With 2 bases removed from V and 2 bases from J, the gap between germline ends came to 9 bases. The CDR3 totals 14 residues. The origin of this receptor is an adult who was a healthcare worker with PCR-confirmed SARS-CoV-2 infection or an uninfected control (not recorded which). The rearrangement uses TRBV9 and TRBJ2-3; the D is unclear. What was sequenced was whole blood. The CDR3 coding sequence is TGTGCCAGCAGCGTCATTAGATCCACAGATACGCAGTATTTT. Its translation is CASSVIRSTDTQYF. Filled out from reference TRBV9 and TRBJ2-3, the complete variable domain reads DSGVTQTPKHLITATGQRVTLRCSPRSGDLSVYWYQQSLDQGLQFLIQYYNGEERAKGNILERFSAQQFPDLHSELNLSSLELGDSALYFCASSVIRSTDTQYFGPGTRLTVL.